These T cell receptor beta chains were read from a single sample in a study of T cells in Graves' hyperthyroidism and ophthalmopathy. TCRdb reprocessed the multiplex PCR reads via MiXCR and lists one record per CDR3 protein. The table includes 300,000 to 350,000 distinct CDR3 sequences, around 16% detected once. The specimen was blood. The receptor source for this set is a man between 25 and 39 years old with Graves' hyperthyroidism. CDR3s include the opening cysteine and the closing phenylalanine or tryptophan. D genes are given only for firm matches. A row's size may be missing; if present it is once, few, many or a size class.

D gene,clone size,V gene,J gene,CDR3 protein,CDR3 DNA
TRBD2,many,TRBV20-1,TRBJ2-7,CSAAPPTSKGEQYF,TGCAGTGCAGCCCCCCCGACTAGCAAAGGCGAGCAGTACTTC
TRBD2,many,TRBV28,TRBJ2-7,CASSLVEREDEQYF,TGTGCCAGCAGTTTAGTTGAGCGGGAGGACGAGCAGTACTTC
NA,many,TRBV20-1,TRBJ2-1,CSARVPIQAYNEQFF,TGCAGTGCTAGAGTCCCCATACAGGCTTACAATGAGCAGTTCTTC
NA,many,TRBV30,TRBJ2-7,CAWAIDIQSSYEQYF,TGTGCCTGGGCAATCGACATCCAGAGCTCCTACGAGCAGTACTTC
NA,NA,TRBV24-1,TRBJ2-3,CATSDPTSTDTQYF,TGTGCCACCAGTGACCCTACTTCGACAGATACGCAGTATTTT
NA,many,TRBV12-3/TRBV12-4,TRBJ1-1,CASSSHGQGNTEAFF,TGTGCCAGCAGTTCCCACGGGCAGGGTAACACTGAAGCTTTCTTT
TRBD2,many,TRBV12-3/TRBV12-4,TRBJ2-1,CASSQSGRAGSEQFF,TGTGCCAGCAGCCAGAGCGGGAGGGCGGGAAGTGAGCAGTTCTTC
NA,many,TRBV5-1,TRBJ2-7,CASSLGQVRGEQYF,TGCGCCAGCAGCTTGGGCCAGGTCCGAGGCGAGCAGTACTTC
TRBD1,many,TRBV30,TRBJ2-5,CAWGGQGSETQYF,TGTGCCTGGGGAGGACAGGGCAGTGAGACCCAGTACTTC
NA,few,TRBV20-1,TRBJ2-3,CSARIQEGTQYF,TGCAGTGCTAGAATCCAGGAGGGTACGCAGTATTTT
NA,NA,TRBV28,TRBJ2-7,CASINQGSYEQYF,TGTGCCAGCATAAACCAAGGCTCCTACGAGCAGTACTTC
NA,many,TRBV2,TRBJ2-2,CASMGKENTGELFF,TGTGCCAGCATGGGCAAGGAGAACACCGGGGAGCTGTTTTTT
NA,NA,TRBV5-1,TRBJ1-2,CASSLEGGTLGYGYTF,TGCGCCAGCAGCTTGGAAGGGGGAACTTTGGGCTATGGCTACACCTTC
NA,many,TRBV20-1,TRBJ2-3,CSARVDAAYSDTQYF,TGCAGTGCTAGAGTGGACGCCGCCTACTCAGATACGCAGTATTTT
NA,NA,TRBV5-1,TRBJ2-1,CASGLGDYNEQFF,TGCGCCAGCGGGCTGGGGGACTACAATGAGCAGTTCTTC
NA,many,TRBV12-3/TRBV12-4,TRBJ2-7,CASSQHSYEQYF,TGTGCCAGCAGTCAACACAGCTACGAGCAGTACTTC
NA,few,TRBV29-1,TRBJ2-1,CSVEKPLAYEQFF,TGCAGCGTTGAAAAGCCACTAGCCTATGAGCAGTTCTTC
NA,many,TRBV27,TRBJ2-2,CASSFTGNTGELFF,TGTGCCAGCAGTTTCACAGGGAACACCGGGGAGCTGTTTTTT
NA,many,TRBV6-1,TRBJ2-5,CASSTSGGGQETQYF,TGTGCCAGCAGTACTTCCGGGGGCGGGCAAGAGACCCAGTACTTC
NA,NA,TRBV6-1,TRBJ2-4,CASSARPREIQYF,TGTGCCAGCAGTGCTCGACCTAGGGAGATTCAGTACTTC
NA,many,TRBV7-3,TRBJ2-7,CASSLRGGMAYEQYF,TGTGCCAGCAGCTTACGAGGTGGGATGGCCTACGAGCAGTACTTC
NA,NA,TRBV5-1,TRBJ2-1,CASSNRVNNEQFF,TGTGCCAGCAGCAACAGGGTAAACAATGAGCAGTTCTTC